The present T cell receptor (beta chain) was sequenced within a study of shared clonotypes between healthy human individuals. Study-wide results and limits: At large depth, rarefaction still showed sorted-subset sequencing to be incomplete. A small donor pool kept down the genetic and exposure-history diversity that was represented.

Splitting of each subset's genomic DNA was done evenly across several immunoSEQ plates. TCRdb's copy holds only in-frame clones and misses some; the assay was immunoSEQ multiplex PCR. The table records 2 million to 2.5 million clones, about nine tenths of them present only once. V shed 5 bases and J shed 0 bases, with 19 bases lying between them. Germline CDR1 is MDHEN and CDR2 is SYDVKM. This CDR3 contains 17 residues. Points on this clone: What it binds is not known.

The chain is built from TRBV28 and TRBJ1-1; weak D call: TRBD1 (6 bases). The specimen sequenced was naive CD4+ T cells from PBMCs. Subset described: CD45RA+ positively selected. The clonotype comes from a man between 18 and 35 years old in good health. Some clones in this sample may be carry-over from other donors' samples. The CDR3 region is CASSRLTGSLLNTEAFF. The CDR3 DNA sequence: TGTGCCAGCAGTAGATTAACAGGGTCCCTCCTGAACACTGAAGCTTTCTTT.